This T cell receptor (beta chain) is from a study of beta chain features in type 1 diabetes. Study-wide background: All samples combined gave roughly 100,000,000 sorted cells for examination. Findings and limits, study-wide: The analysis here could not establish whether HLA type shapes TCRB rearrangement. Reads derived from cDNA could over-represent cells showing high TCR expression. TCRB CDR3s were moderately but significantly shorter in Type 1 diabetes patients in all four CD4+ subsets.

The authors reverse transcribed all of the isolated RNA, so sequencing captured expressed TCRB transcripts. Profiling relied on immunoSEQ multiplex PCR, and the TCRdb table lists in-frame clones only, not all of them. The profile shows roughly 330,000 clones, approximately 10% of them singletons. This clone was counted only a few times. The antigen remains unidentified. V was trimmed by 4 bases and J by 1 base, leaving 13 bases between them. Germline V gene sequence: CDR1 MNHEY, CDR2 SMNVEV (reference sequence). The CDR3 runs 16 residues. Material for sequencing was naive CD4+ T cells from blood. The receptor's source is a young woman in good health. The rearrangement uses TRBV27 and TRBJ2-2; a weak D match, TRBD2 (5 bases). Here the CDR3 reads CASSSHGVMNTGELFF. The CDR3 region has the DNA TGTGCCAGCAGTTCCCACGGGGTCATGAACACCGGGGAGCTGTTTTTT.